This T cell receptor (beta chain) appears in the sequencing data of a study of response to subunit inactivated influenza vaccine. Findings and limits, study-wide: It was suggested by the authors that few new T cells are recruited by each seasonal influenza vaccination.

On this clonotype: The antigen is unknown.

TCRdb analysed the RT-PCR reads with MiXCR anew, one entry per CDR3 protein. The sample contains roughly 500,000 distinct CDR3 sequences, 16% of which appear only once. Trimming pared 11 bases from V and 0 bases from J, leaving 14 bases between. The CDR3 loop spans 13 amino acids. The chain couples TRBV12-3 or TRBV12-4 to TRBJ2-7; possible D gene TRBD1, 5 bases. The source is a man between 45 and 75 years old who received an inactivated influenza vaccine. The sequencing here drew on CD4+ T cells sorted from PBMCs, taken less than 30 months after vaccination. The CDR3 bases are TGTGCCTCCGGAGTGGGGCCCTCCTACGAGCAGTACTTC. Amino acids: CASGVGPSYEQYF.